A single sample is the source of the 10 T cell receptor beta chains below, sequenced in a study of blood T cell repertoires in COVID-19. Sequencing was performed with immunoSEQ multiplex PCR; in TCRdb, only in-frame clones are kept and a portion is missing. Of about 120,000 clones in the sample, 79% were seen once. Input material: peripheral blood. All receptors come from a woman at least 80 years old with acute or convalescent COVID-19.

The gene calls are TRBV28 and TRBJ2-7; 12 bases align to TRBD1. The CDR3 is made up of 16 amino acids. Germline loops: CDR1 MDHEN, CDR2 SYDVKM. Germline trimming cut 6 bases from V and 2 bases from J; bases unmatched to any gene: 8. CDR3 region: CASSPGGDRGPYEQYF. The DNA for the CDR3 is TGTGCCAGCAGCCCTGGGGGGGACAGGGGGCCCTACGAGCAGTACTTC.

The chain links TRBV29-1 to TRBJ1-2, with D possibly matching TRBD1 (5 bases). The germline V gene encodes CDR1 SQVTM and CDR2 ANQGSEA. The germline V and J ends were trimmed by 6 bases and 4 bases, with 15 bases remaining between them. This CDR3 contains 13 residues. In DNA, the CDR3 is TGCAGCGTCCGCGGTATCGGGGGCTATGGCTACACCTTC. It codes for CSVRGIGGYGYTF.

CDR3 protein: CASSLAGGPPDTQYF. CDR3 bases: TGCGCCAGCAGCCTAGCGGGGGGGCCGCCAGATACGCAGTATTTT. J is TRBJ2-3 and V is TRBV5-1, with 12 bases fitting TRBD2. From germline, CDR1 is SGHRS and CDR2 YFSETQ. V trimming: 4 bases; J trimming: 4 bases; junction bases outside the gene matches: 4. The CDR3 contains 15 residues.

This sequence joins TRBV3-1 (or the pseudogene TRBV3-2) and TRBJ2-7; D possibly corresponds to TRBD1 (6 bases). V lost 3 bases to trimming and J lost 0 bases, with 9 bases between them. CDR1 and CDR2 (germline): LGHDT, YNNKEL (reference sequence). The CDR3 is made up of 14 amino acids. The CDR3 DNA follows: TGTGCCAGCAGCCAGCAGGGGAACTCCTACGAGCAGTACTTC. This translates into CASSQQGNSYEQYF.

This chain joins TRBV18 and TRBJ2-1; D may be TRBD1 (7 bases). Germline V gene data show CDR1 as KGHSH and CDR2 as LQKENI. V was trimmed by 3 bases and J by 5 bases, leaving 14 bases between them. The CDR3 is made up of 15 amino acids. The CDR3 reads CASSPRGVGDNEQFF. CDR3 coding DNA: TGTGCCAGCTCACCCAGGGGGGTAGGGGACAATGAGCAGTTCTTC.

This chain uses TRBV20-1 with TRBJ2-1, with 10 bases matching TRBD2. Germline lookup yields CDR1 DFQATT and CDR2 SNEGSKA (reference sequence). This CDR3 has 15 amino acids. V lost 3 bases and J lost 7; bases outside the gene matches: 9. The DNA for the CDR3 is TGCAGTGCTAGTATAAGCGGGGGGGCTGGAAATGAGCAGTTCTTC. This encodes CSASISGGAGNEQFF.

This clone came up a few times. This chain connects TRBV18 to TRBJ1-2; 7 bases fit TRBD1. Germline loops: CDR1 KGHSH, CDR2 LQKENI. The CDR3 is made up of 14 amino acids. V was clipped by 1 base and J by 2 bases; unmatched bases: 1. The CDR3 sequence: CASSPQGQNYGYTF. The CDR3 bases are TGTGCCAGCTCACCACAGGGACAGAACTATGGCTACACCTTC. Looking up the rest from reference TRBV18 and TRBJ1-2 gives the full variable domain: NAGVMQNPRHLVRRRGQEARLRCSPMKGHSHVYWYRQLPEEGLKFMVYLQKENIIDESGMPKERFSAEFPKEGPSILRIQQVVRGDSAAYFCASSPQGQNYGYTFGSGTRLTVV.

The J gene is TRBJ1-1, the V gene TRBV7-8; D uncertain. Germline assignment: CDR1 SGHVS and CDR2 FQNEAQ. The CDR3 has 15 residues. Trimming cost V 2 bases and J 0 bases, with 10 bases left between them. The CDR3 sequence: CASSLMSAVNTEAFF. The CDR3 DNA follows: TGTGCCAGCAGCTTAATGAGTGCGGTGAACACTGAAGCTTTCTTT.

This clone was picked up many times. The genes are TRBV5-8 and TRBJ2-7; D is possibly TRBD1 (6 bases). This CDR3 is built from 14 residues. Germline CDR1 reads SGHTS; CDR2 reads YDEGEE. The ends were cut back, 4 bases at V and 4 bases at J, with 15 bases in the middle. CDR3: CASSKGQDNYEQYF. CDR3 coding DNA: TGTGCCAGCAGCAAGGGACAAGACAATTACGAGCAGTACTTC.

This clone came up a few times. This chain links TRBV5-1 with TRBJ2-1, with D maybe TRBD1 (7 bases). From germline, CDR1 is SGHRS and CDR2 YFSETQ. This CDR3 has 19 amino acids. V was trimmed by 3 bases and J by 9 bases, leaving 31 bases between them. Here the CDR3 DNA reads TGCGCCAGCAGCTACCACCGTGGGGGGACAGAAAGTTTGCTGGCTGAGCAGTTCTTC. This translates into CASSYHRGGTESLLAEQFF.